This TCR beta chain stems from a study of technical replicates of blood from several donors (dated by TCRdb to about 2017). Library preparation employed the immunoSEQ multiplex PCR assay. Here the immuneACCESS table is served through TCRdb, limited to in-frame sequences with V and J called. Missing clones are a known gap in these copies; in checked studies unresolved V genes cover under half, and the rest lacks a known reason. The sample data list some 48,000 clones, and approximately 95% of these were observed just once. 0.39% of the sample lies in the top ten. On this clone itself: The specificity of this receptor is unknown. Within one base of it there is no much larger clone, and no base qualities were kept.

V is cut by 5 bases and J by 0 bases, and the space between the germline ends is 14 bases. From the cysteine up to the phenylalanine, the CDR3 has a length of 16 residues. The kept DNA is CDR3 alone, 48 bases in frame from the first base. Per the germline V gene, SGHAT is the CDR1 and FQNNGV is the CDR2. The chain couples TRBV11-2 to TRBJ2-4; the D gene is perhaps TRBD2, on 5 matching bases. The sequencing input was T cells isolated from PBMCs. The sequence was collected from a human donor in good health. Here the CDR3 is given as CASSPHRGLAKNIQYF. The DNA reads TGTGCCAGCAGCCCCCATCGGGGTCTAGCCAAAAACATTCAGTACTTC.